This T cell receptor (beta chain) was captured by sequencing in a study of sequential checkpoint blockade in melanoma. For the study at large: Randomization was 1:1 between first-line nivolumab→ipilimumab and ipilimumab→nivolumab. After both sequences, patients received maintenance nivolumab.

The protocol was immunoSEQ multiplex PCR, while the TCRdb copy is restricted to in-frame clones and leaves out a portion. Of tens of thousands of clones in the sample, roughly 80% were seen once. Germline CDR1 is LGHNA and CDR2 is YSLEER. V lost 4 bases, J lost 8 bases, and 11 bases stayed unmatched. The CDR3 is 15 amino acids. Treatment of the sample: randomized to nivolumab then ipilimumab (arm A) or the reverse (arm B). Patients had received no earlier DNA-damaging chemotherapy. From thawed PBMCs, live CD3+CD8+ cells negative for CD19 and CD56 were sorted. The chain combines TRBV4-3 with TRBJ1-1; TRBD1 matches 9 bases. This material consisted of CD8+ T cells sorted from blood (inferred from file names), taken from a patient given nivolumab and ipilimumab in sequence. The TCR comes from a human donor with melanoma. DNA of the CDR3: TGCGCCAGCAGCCGGGTAACAGGGGGCGAGGAGGAAGCTTTCTTT. This sequence encodes CASSRVTGGEEEAFF.